This T cell receptor (beta chain) comes out of a study of cytomegalovirus exposure and HLA in healthy donors. Turning to the study itself: HLA-typed donors contributed 65 million to 85 million unique TCRs, which were held in an early data release.

The PCR employed 60 Vbeta primers together with 13 Jbeta primers. Profiled with immunoSEQ multiplex PCR; TCRdb holds only in-frame clones, not every one. Of 150,000 to 200,000 clones listed, about 76% are singletons. Points on this clone: The antigen remains unidentified.

General observations from the study: Researchers catalogued about 160 TCR beta chains as cytomegalovirus-associated. Most likely, a cluster of highly shared sequence variants arose as a sequencing artifact.

CDR1 is SGHTA and CDR2 is FQGNSA in the germline V gene. Trimming shortened V by 6 bases and J by 3 bases, and 15 bases separated the two germline ends. The CDR3 totals 14 residues. V and J are TRBV7-2 and TRBJ2-7; the D gene is possibly TRBD1 (6 bases). This receptor was obtained from a woman in her late teens or twenties in good health and CMV-seropositive. The sample consisted of PBMCs. CDR3 in DNA: TGTGCCAGCAGTGTGACAGGCAGGGGCTACGAGCAGTACTTC. This translates into CASSVTGRGYEQYF.